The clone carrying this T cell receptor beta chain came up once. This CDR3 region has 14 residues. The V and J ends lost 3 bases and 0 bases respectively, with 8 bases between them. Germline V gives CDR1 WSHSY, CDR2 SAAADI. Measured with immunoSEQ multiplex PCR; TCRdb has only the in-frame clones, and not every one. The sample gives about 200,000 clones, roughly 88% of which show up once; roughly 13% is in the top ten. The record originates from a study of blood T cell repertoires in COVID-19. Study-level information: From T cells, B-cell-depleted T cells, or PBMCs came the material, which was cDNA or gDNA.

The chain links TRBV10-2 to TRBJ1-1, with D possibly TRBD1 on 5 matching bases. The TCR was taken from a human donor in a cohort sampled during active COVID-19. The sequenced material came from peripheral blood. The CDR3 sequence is CASSDWGVNTEAFF. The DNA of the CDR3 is TGCGCCAGCAGTGATTGGGGGGTGAACACTGAAGCTTTCTTT.